The 17 T cell receptor beta chains below all came from one sample that was sequenced in a study of T cells after yellow fever vaccination. Via MiXCR, TCRdb re-called the 5' RACE reads, giving one row per CDR3 protein. The sample holds around 610,000 distinct CDR3 sequences, about 13% seen once. Source: PBMCs, taken on the day of the yellow fever booster vaccination. These receptors were taken from a man aged 30-40 years who received the YFV17D yellow fever vaccine.

This chain uses TRBV3-1 with TRBJ2-1; possible D gene TRBD2, 5 bases. The CDR3 sequence is 14 residues long. CDR1 and CDR2 (germline): LGHDT, YNNKEL (reference sequence). V dropped 3 bases and J dropped 7 bases, with 13 bases sitting between them. The CDR3 nucleotides are TGTGCCAGCAGCCAGCCCGGACTGGTTAATGAGCAGTTCTTC. Translation gives CASSQPGLVNEQFF.

The gene calls are TRBV6-5 and TRBJ1-1, with a tentative D call TRBD1 (5 bases). Germline CDR1 MNHEY, CDR2 SVGAGI. V lost 2 bases and J 1 base, leaving 11 bases between the germline ends. CDR3 length equals 15 residues. This CDR3 is CASSYQGSQNTEAFF. The CDR3 DNA reads TGTGCCAGCAGTTACCAGGGTAGTCAGAACACTGAAGCTTTCTTT.

V gene TRBV7-2 combines with J gene TRBJ2-7, with D perhaps TRBD2 (7 bases). Deletions cut 5 bases from V and 7 bases from J, with 15 bases between. Germline CDR1 and CDR2: SGHTA and FQGNSA. The CDR3 spans 13 residues. The DNA for the CDR3 is TGTGCCAGCAGCCCTTCAGGGGAGGGTGAGCAGTACTTC. It encodes CASSPSGEGEQYF. Full variable domain (missing parts from reference TRBV7-2 and TRBJ2-7): GAGVSQSPSNKVTEKGKDVELRCDPISGHTALYWYRQSLGQGLEFLIYFQGNSAPDKSGLPSDRFSAERTGGSVSTLTIQRTQQEDSAVYLCASSPSGEGEQYFGPGTRLTVT.

This clonotype appeared a few times. The V call is TRBV14, the J call TRBJ2-5, with a tentative D call TRBD2 (6 bases). Germline assignment: CDR1 SGHDN and CDR2 FVKESK. The CDR3 is 20 amino acids. The V and J ends lost 6 bases and 5 bases respectively, with 34 bases between them. The chain's CDR3 is CASSPTSAGWESATMETQYF. In DNA, the CDR3 is TGTGCCAGCAGTCCCACGTCCGCGGGGTGGGAGAGCGCGACGATGGAGACCCAGTACTTC.

V is TRBV4-3 and J is TRBJ2-3; D gene ambiguous. Trimming left V 0 bases short and J 4 bases short, with 11 bases between. Germline V lookup: CDR1 LGHNA, CDR2 YSLEER. CDR3 length equals 15 residues. CDR3 protein: CASSQDRVRADTQYF. In nucleotides, the CDR3 is TGCGCCAGCAGCCAAGATAGGGTTAGGGCAGATACGCAGTATTTT.

V gene TRBV6-5 combines with J gene TRBJ2-1; TRBD2 matches 7 bases. V shed 1 base and J 7 bases; nucleotides not matched to a gene: 7. Germline assignment: CDR1 MNHEY and CDR2 SVGAGI. This CDR3 comprises 15 residues. The CDR3 here is CASSYLGGRGNEQFF. The CDR3, as DNA: TGTGCCAGCAGTTACTTGGGCGGGAGAGGGAATGAGCAGTTCTTC.

The rearrangement uses TRBV7-2 and TRBJ2-5; D unclear. Germline V gives CDR1 SGHTA, CDR2 FQGNSA. The CDR3 loop spans 14 amino acids. V lost 3 bases to trimming and J lost 2 bases, with 10 bases between them. The CDR3 bases are TGTGCCAGCAGCTTTGGTTGGCCTCAAGAGACCCAGTACTTC. Its protein product is CASSFGWPQETQYF.

The chain has TRBV5-4 and TRBJ1-2; D is undetermined. The CDR3 has 15 residues. V lost 2 bases to trimming and J lost 8 bases, with 19 bases between them. Per germline, CDR1 SGHNT and CDR2 YYREEE (reference sequence). The CDR3: CASSFYGQPFSGYTF. DNA of the CDR3: TGTGCCAGCAGCTTCTATGGGCAGCCCTTTAGCGGCTACACCTTC. The variable domain in full, completed from reference TRBV5-4 and TRBJ1-2, reads ETGVTQSPTHLIKTRGQQVTLRCSSQSGHNTVSWYQQALGQGPQFIFQYYREEENGRGNFPPRFSGLQFPNYSSELNVNALELDDSALYLCASSFYGQPFSGYTFGSGTRLTVV.

This clonotype came up a few times. This rearrangement joins TRBV29-1 to TRBJ2-3; D may correspond to TRBD1 or TRBD2 (6 bases each). This CDR3 comprises 15 residues. Trimming took 0 bases from V and 7 from J, leaving 17 bases between them. Per the germline V gene, CDR1 is SQVTM and CDR2 is ANQGSEA. CDR3 protein: CSVEDLGGLSNTQYF. DNA of the CDR3: TGCAGCGTTGAAGATTTAGGGGGGCTTTCCAATACGCAGTATTTT.

In this sample, this clonotype turned up a few times. The J gene is TRBJ2-2, the V gene TRBV19; D gene uncertain. Trimming took off 8 bases at V and 5 bases at J, with 12 bases between the two ends. CDR3 length equals 13 residues. Germline CDR1 reads LNHDA; CDR2 reads SQIVND (reference sequence). CDR3 bases: TGTGCCAGTGGAGCGAGGAGAACCGGGGAGCTGTTTTTT. Its protein product is CASGARRTGELFF.

The J gene is TRBJ2-5, the V gene TRBV20-1; TRBD2 is a possible D gene (7 bases). Germline CDR1 and CDR2: DFQATT and SNEGSKA (reference sequence). Trimming took off 5 bases at V and 7 bases at J, with 14 bases between the two ends. The CDR3 is 12 residues long. The CDR3 sequence is CSAHLGGVTQYF. CDR3 in DNA: TGCAGTGCTCACCTAGGGGGGGTGACCCAGTACTTC.

In its sample, this clonotype was seen a few times. The CDR3 reads CASSLVVAGGPRAGELFF. CDR3 coding DNA: TGTGCCAGCAGCTTAGTCGTAGCGGGAGGACCCCGGGCCGGGGAGCTGTTTTTT. V gene TRBV11-2 combines with J gene TRBJ2-2, with 10 positions matching TRBD2. V trimming: 1 base; J trimming: 6 bases; junction bases outside the gene matches: 11. The CDR3 covers 18 residues. CDR1 and CDR2 (germline): SGHAT, FQNNGV.

The table lists this clonotype with a few counts. The chain couples TRBV10-3 to TRBJ2-3; 10 positions agree with TRBD2. V lost 11 bases to trimming and J lost 0 bases; unmatched junction nucleotides: 17. Germline CDR1 and CDR2: ENHRY and SYGVKD. CDR3 size: 18 residues. CDR3 nucleotide sequence: TGTGCCGCCGGTGTTAGCGGGAGGAATCTCATTAGCACAGATACGCAGTATTTT. It encodes CAAGVSGRNLISTDTQYF.

There are a few counts of this clonotype. J is TRBJ2-4 and V is TRBV20-1, with 12 positions matching TRBD2. Trimming took 3 bases from V and 5 from J; bases not matched to a gene: 8. The CDR3 is 16 residues long. The germline gives CDR1 DFQATT, CDR2 SNEGSKA (reference sequence). CDR3 sequence (DNA): TGCAGTGCTAGCAAGGGGGCTAGCGGGAGGGAAAACATTCAGTACTTC. This gives the protein CSASKGASGRENIQYF.

This clonotype was observed a handful of times. This chain uses TRBV29-1 with TRBJ2-1; tentative D call: TRBD1 (5 bases). Germline V gene data show CDR1 as SQVTM and CDR2 as ANQGSEA. This CDR3 region has 13 residues. V lost 5 bases and J lost 7, with 15 bases in between. CDR3 coding DNA: TGCAGCGTTAAACTCAGGGTGGATAATGAGCAGTTCTTC. Its protein product is CSVKLRVDNEQFF.

There are a few counts of this clonotype. CDR3 protein: CSARDARSRAFSYEQYF. CDR3 sequence (DNA): TGCAGTGCTAGAGATGCCCGTTCCAGGGCCTTCTCCTACGAGCAGTACTTC. This chain joins TRBV20-1 and TRBJ2-7; the D gene is possibly TRBD1 (5 bases). The CDR3 extends over 17 amino acids. V lost 0 bases, J lost 0 bases, and 18 bases lay in between. CDR1 and CDR2 (germline): DFQATT, SNEGSKA (reference sequence).

This clonotype showed up just a few times. This rearrangement joins TRBV28 to TRBJ2-7; 7 bases agree with TRBD1. CDR1 is MDHEN, CDR2 SYDVKM, per germline. The junction had 4 bases not matched to a gene; V was cut back by 10 bases and J by 1 base. CDR3 length equals 12 residues. The CDR3 region is CATRDRSYEQYF. Written as DNA, the CDR3 is TGTGCCACTAGGGACAGATCCTACGAGCAGTACTTC.